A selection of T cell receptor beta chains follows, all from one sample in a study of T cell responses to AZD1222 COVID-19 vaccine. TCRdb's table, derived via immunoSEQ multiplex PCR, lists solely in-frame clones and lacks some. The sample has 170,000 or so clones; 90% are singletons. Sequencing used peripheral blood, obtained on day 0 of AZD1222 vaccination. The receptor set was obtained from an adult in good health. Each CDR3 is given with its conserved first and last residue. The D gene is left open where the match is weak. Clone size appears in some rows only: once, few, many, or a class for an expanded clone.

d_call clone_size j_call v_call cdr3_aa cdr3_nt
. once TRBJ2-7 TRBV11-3 CASSLMARAREQYF TGTGCCAGCAGCTTAATGGCCAGGGCACGCGAGCAGTACTTC
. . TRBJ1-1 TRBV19 CASGIQGVTEAFF TGTGCCAGTGGTATACAGGGAGTAACTGAAGCTTTCTTT
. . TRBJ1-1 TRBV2 CASSEEGTLTMNTEAFF TGTGCCAGCAGTGAGGAGGGCACCTTGACCATGAACACTGAAGCTTTCTTT
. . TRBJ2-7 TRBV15 CATSRDRGNYEQYF TGTGCCACCAGCAGAGATCGGGGAAACTACGAGCAGTACTTC
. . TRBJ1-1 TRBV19 CASSIGGDSMNTEAFF TGTGCCAGTAGTATTGGGGGAGACAGCATGAACACTGAAGCTTTCTTT
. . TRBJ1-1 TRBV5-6 CASSLRIRNINEAFF TGTGCCAGCAGCTTGAGAATTAGGAATATCAATGAAGCTTTCTTT
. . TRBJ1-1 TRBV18 CASSPPPAGNTEAFF TGTGCCAGCTCACCACCCCCAGCCGGGAACACTGAAGCTTTCTTT
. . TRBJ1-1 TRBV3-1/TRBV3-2 CASSRGPYTEAFF TGTGCCAGCAGCAGGGGCCCTTACACTGAAGCTTTCTTT
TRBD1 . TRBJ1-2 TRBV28 CASSMTGGADLDGYTF TGTGCCAGCAGTATGACAGGGGGCGCCGACCTGGATGGCTACACCTTC
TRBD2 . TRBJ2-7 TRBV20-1 CSASGSGGYEQYF TGCAGTGCTAGTGGTAGCGGGGGCTACGAGCAGTACTTC
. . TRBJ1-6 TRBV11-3 CASSLDNLSLHF TGTGCCAGCAGCTTGGATAACTTGTCCCTCCACTTT
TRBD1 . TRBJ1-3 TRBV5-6 CASSFRWTGGWAGNTIYF TGTGCCAGCAGCTTCAGATGGACAGGGGGCTGGGCTGGAAACACCATATATTTT
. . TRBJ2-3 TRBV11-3 CASSFEADTQYF TGTGCCAGCAGTTTTGAGGCAGATACGCAGTATTTT
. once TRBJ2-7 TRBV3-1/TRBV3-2 CASSHPGRGVSSYEQYF TGTGCCAGCAGCCATCCCGGCAGGGGTGTTAGCTCCTACGAGCAGTACTTC
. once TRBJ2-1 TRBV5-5 CASSAQGTYNEQFF TGTGCCAGCAGCGCTCAGGGAACCTACAATGAGCAGTTCTTC
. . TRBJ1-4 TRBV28 CASSLFKGSNEKLFF TGTGCCAGCAGTTTATTCAAGGGCTCTAATGAAAAACTGTTTTTT
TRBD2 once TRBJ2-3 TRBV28 CASSLSLAGGTVDTQYF TGTGCCAGCAGTTTGAGTCTAGCGGGGGGTACAGTTGATACGCAGTATTTT
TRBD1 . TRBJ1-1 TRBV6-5 CASSRTGNTEAFF TGTGCCAGCAGTCGGACAGGCAACACTGAAGCTTTCTTT
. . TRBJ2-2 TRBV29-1 CSVGRASNTGELFF TGCAGCGTTGGACGGGCTTCGAACACCGGGGAGCTGTTTTTT
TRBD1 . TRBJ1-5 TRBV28 CASSFPQGGGQPQHF TGTGCCAGCAGTTTTCCCCAGGGGGGAGGTCAGCCCCAGCATTTT
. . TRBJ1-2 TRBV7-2 CASSPPRGLGYGYTF TGTGCCAGCAGCCCGCCGCGGGGTTTGGGCTATGGCTACACCTTC
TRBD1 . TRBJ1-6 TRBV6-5 CASRYKTGLNSPLHF TGTGCCAGCAGATACAAGACAGGGTTAAATTCACCCCTCCACTTT
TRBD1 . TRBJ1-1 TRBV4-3 CASSQEKTGGTEAFF TGCGCCAGCAGCCAAGAAAAGACAGGGGGAACTGAAGCTTTCTTT
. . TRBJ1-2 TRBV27 CASGTAFGGYTF TGTGCCAGCGGGACGGCGTTTGGGGGCTACACCTTC
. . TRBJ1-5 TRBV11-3 CASSLEHALVLSNQPQHF TGTGCCAGCAGCTTAGAGCACGCCCTTGTGTTGAGCAATCAGCCCCAGCATTTT
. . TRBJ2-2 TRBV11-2 CASSSPQAGELFF TGTGCCAGCAGCTCCCCTCAGGCCGGGGAGCTGTTTTTT
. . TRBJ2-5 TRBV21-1 CASSNTGTGVQETQYF TGTGCCAGCAGCAATACCGGGACAGGGGTCCAAGAGACCCAGTACTTC
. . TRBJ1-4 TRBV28 CASSLEDSGEKLFF TGTGCCAGCAGTTTGGAGGATTCTGGGGAAAAACTGTTTTTT
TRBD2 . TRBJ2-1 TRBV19 CASKEAGSSYNEQFF TGTGCCAGTAAGGAAGCGGGGAGCTCCTACAATGAGCAGTTCTTC
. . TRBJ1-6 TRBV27 CASSLNRFNSPLHF TGTGCCAGCAGTTTAAACAGGTTTAATTCACCCCTCCACTTT
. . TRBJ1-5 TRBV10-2 CASSDPIIAGWNQPQHF TGCGCCAGCAGTGACCCCATCATCGCGGGGTGGAATCAGCCCCAGCATTTT
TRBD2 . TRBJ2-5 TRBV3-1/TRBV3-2 CASSLGTSGGPQETQYF TGTGCCAGCAGCCTCGGAACTAGCGGGGGGCCTCAAGAGACCCAGTACTTC
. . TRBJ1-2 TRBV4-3 CASSQDAGLGYTF TGCGCCAGCAGCCAAGATGCAGGGCTCGGCTACACCTTC
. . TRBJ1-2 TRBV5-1 CASSLEGRGRGYTF TGCGCCAGCAGCTTGGAGGGCAGGGGACGTGGCTACACCTTC
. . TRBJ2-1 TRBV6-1 CASSEAGGRNEQFF TGTGCCAGCAGTGAAGCGGGGGGCCGCAATGAGCAGTTCTTC
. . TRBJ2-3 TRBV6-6 CASSYWRGGTDTQYF TGTGCCAGCAGTTACTGGAGGGGGGGAACAGATACGCAGTATTTT
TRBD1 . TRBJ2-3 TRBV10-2 CASNEQGQADTQYF TGCGCCAGCAATGAACAGGGACAGGCTGATACGCAGTATTTT
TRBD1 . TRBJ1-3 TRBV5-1 CASSLRQGESSGNTIYF TGCGCCAGCAGCCTGAGACAGGGAGAATCCTCTGGAAACACCATATATTTT
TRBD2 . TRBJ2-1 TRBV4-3 CASSQGLAGGNEQFF TGCGCCAGCAGCCAAGGACTAGCGGGGGGAAATGAGCAGTTCTTC
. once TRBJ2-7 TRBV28 CASSYVPYEQYF TGTGCCAGCAGTTACGTTCCCTACGAGCAGTACTTC
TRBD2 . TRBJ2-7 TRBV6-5 CASSNAGGRYEQYF TGTGCCAGCAGTAATGCGGGGGGCCGATACGAGCAGTACTTC
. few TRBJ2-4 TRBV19 CASSMGVNLAKNIQYF TGTGCCAGTAGTATGGGTGTCAACCTAGCCAAAAACATTCAGTACTTC
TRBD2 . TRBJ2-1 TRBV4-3 CASSQVPAGGYNEQFF TGCGCCAGCAGCCAAGTGCCTGCGGGGGGCTACAATGAGCAGTTCTTC
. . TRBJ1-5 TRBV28 CASSLMGEYQPQHF TGTGCCAGCAGTTTAATGGGGGAGTATCAGCCCCAGCATTTT
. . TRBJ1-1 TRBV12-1 CASSFQGDQSEAFF TGTGCCAGCAGCTTTCAAGGAGATCAGAGTGAAGCTTTCTTT
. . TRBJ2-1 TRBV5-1 CASSSQPSINEQFF TGCGCCAGCAGCAGCCAACCCTCGATAAATGAGCAGTTCTTC
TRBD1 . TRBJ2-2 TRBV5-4 CASSSRTGRTGELFF TGTGCCAGCAGCTCCAGGACAGGGCGGACCGGGGAGCTGTTTTTT
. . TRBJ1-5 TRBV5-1 CASSGYPGANQPQHF TGCGCCAGCAGCGGATACCCAGGGGCCAATCAGCCCCAGCATTTT
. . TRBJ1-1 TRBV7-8 CASSLATVMNTEAFF TGTGCCAGCAGCTTAGCGACAGTCATGAACACTGAAGCTTTCTTT
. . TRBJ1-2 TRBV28 CASSPRVYGYTF TGTGCCAGCAGCCCAAGGGTCTATGGCTACACCTTC
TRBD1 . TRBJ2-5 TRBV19 CASSMEGTGRGSQETQYF TGTGCCAGTAGTATGGAGGGGACAGGGAGGGGATCACAAGAGACCCAGTACTTC
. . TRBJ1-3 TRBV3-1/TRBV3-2 CASSLTGNTIYF TGTGCCAGCAGCCTAACTGGAAACACCATATATTTT